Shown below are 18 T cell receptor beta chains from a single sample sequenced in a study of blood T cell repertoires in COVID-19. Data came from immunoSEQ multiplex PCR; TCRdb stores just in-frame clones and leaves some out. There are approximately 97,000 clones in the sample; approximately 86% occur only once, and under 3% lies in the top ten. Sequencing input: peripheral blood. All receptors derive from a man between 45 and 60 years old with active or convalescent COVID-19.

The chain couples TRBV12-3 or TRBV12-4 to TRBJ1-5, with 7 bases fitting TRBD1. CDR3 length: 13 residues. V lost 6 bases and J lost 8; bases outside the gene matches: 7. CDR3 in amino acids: CASRRQGGEPQHF. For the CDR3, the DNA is TGTGCCAGCAGACGCCAGGGGGGCGAGCCCCAGCATTTT.

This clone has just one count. The CDR3 DNA reads as TGTGCCAGCAGCAACCGACAGGGTGGCCAGCCCCAGCATTTT. Residues: CASSNRQGGQPQHF. This chain joins TRBV6-5 and TRBJ1-5; 7 bases agree with TRBD1. V was clipped by 6 bases and J by 7 bases; unmatched bases: 9. CDR1 and CDR2 (germline): MNHEY, SVGAGI. CDR3 length: 14 residues.

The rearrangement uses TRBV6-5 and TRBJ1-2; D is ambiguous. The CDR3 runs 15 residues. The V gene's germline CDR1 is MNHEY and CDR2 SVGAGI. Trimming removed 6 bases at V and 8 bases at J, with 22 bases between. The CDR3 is CASSQPQGLGRGYTF. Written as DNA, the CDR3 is TGTGCCAGCAGCCAACCCCAAGGACTGGGCCGAGGCTACACCTTC.

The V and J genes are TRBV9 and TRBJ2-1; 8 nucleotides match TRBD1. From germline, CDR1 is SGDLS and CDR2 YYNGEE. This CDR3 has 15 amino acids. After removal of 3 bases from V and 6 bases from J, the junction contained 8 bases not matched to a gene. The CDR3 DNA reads TGTGCCAGCAGCGCCCAGGGGGCGTTCAGCAATGAGCAGTTCTTC. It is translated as CASSAQGAFSNEQFF.

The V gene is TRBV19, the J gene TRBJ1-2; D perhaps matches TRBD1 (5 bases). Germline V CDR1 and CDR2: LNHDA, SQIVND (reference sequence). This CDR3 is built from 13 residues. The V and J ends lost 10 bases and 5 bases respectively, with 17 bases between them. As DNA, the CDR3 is TGTGCCACCCGCTTGGGGGGAAGGTATGGCTACACCTTC. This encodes CATRLGGRYGYTF.

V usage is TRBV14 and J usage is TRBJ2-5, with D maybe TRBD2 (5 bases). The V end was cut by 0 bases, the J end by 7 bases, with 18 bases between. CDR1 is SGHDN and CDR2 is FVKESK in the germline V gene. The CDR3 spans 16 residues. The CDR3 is CASSQDYGVTLWTQYF. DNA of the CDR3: TGTGCCAGCAGCCAAGATTACGGGGTTACATTATGGACCCAGTACTTC.

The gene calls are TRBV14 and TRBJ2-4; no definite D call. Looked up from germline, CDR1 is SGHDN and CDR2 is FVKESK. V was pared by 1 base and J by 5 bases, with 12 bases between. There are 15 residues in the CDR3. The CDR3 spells CASSQAGQVENIQYF. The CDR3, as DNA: TGTGCCAGCAGCCAAGCCGGTCAGGTGGAAAACATTCAGTACTTC.

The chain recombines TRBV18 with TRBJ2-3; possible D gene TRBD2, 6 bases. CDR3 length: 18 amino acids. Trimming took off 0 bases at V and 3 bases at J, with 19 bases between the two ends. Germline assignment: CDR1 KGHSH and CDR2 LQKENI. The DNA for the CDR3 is TGTGCCAGCTCACCACCATTCGGTGGAGGGGTTGGAACAGATACGCAGTATTTT. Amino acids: CASSPPFGGGVGTDTQYF.

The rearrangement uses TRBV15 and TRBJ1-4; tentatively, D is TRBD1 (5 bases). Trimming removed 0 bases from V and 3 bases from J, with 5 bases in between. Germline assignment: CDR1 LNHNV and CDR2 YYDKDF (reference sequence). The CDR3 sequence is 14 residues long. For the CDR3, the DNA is TGTGCCACCAGCAGAGACAGGGCTAATGAAAAACTGTTTTTT. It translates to CATSRDRANEKLFF.

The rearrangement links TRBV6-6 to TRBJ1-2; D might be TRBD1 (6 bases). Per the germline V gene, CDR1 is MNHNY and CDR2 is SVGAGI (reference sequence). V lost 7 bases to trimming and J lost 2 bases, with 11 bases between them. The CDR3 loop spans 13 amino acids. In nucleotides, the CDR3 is TGTGCCAGCACCCCGACAGGAAACTATGGCTACACCTTC. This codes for CASTPTGNYGYTF.

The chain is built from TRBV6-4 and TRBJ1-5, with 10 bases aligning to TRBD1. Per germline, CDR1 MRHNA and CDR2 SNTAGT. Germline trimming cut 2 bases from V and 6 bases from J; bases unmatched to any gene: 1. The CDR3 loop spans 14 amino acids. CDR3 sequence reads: CASSDGTGVQPQHF. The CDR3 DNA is TGTGCCAGCAGTGACGGGACAGGGGTTCAGCCCCAGCATTTT.

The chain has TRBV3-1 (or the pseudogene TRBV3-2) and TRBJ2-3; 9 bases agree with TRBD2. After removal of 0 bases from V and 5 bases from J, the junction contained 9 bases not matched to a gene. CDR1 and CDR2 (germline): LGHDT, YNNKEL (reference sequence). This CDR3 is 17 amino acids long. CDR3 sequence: CASSQDLGGGAGDTQYF. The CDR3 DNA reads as TGTGCCAGCAGCCAAGATTTAGGCGGGGGGGCCGGAGATACGCAGTATTTT.

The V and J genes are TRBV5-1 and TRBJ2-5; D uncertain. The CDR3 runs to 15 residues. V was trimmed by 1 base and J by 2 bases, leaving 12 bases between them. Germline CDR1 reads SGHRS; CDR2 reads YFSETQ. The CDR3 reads CASSLPVGAQETQYF. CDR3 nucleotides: TGCGCCAGCAGCTTGCCGGTTGGTGCGCAAGAGACCCAGTACTTC.

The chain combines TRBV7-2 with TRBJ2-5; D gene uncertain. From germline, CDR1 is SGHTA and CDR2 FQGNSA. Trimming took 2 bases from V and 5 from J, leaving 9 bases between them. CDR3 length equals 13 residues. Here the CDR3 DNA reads TGTGCCAGCAGCTTATTCGGGTGGGAGACCCAGTACTTC. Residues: CASSLFGWETQYF.

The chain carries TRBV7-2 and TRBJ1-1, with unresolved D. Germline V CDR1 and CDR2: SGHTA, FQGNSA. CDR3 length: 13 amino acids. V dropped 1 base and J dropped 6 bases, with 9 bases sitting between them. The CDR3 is CASSLVFVAEAFF. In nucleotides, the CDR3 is TGTGCCAGCAGCTTAGTTTTCGTTGCTGAAGCTTTCTTT.

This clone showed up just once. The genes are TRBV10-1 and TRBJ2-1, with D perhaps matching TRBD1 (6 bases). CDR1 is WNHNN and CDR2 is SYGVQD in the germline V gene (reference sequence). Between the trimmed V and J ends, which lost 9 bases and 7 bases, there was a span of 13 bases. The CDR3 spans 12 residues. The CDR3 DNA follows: TGCGCCAGGGAGACAAGGGGGAATGAGCAGTTCTTC. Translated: CARETRGNEQFF.

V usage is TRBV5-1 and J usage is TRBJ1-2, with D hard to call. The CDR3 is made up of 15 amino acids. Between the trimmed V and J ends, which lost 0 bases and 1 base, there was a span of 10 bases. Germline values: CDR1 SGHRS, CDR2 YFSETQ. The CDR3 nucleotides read TGCGCCAGCAGCTTGGCGCCAGGAAGTAACTATGGCTACACCTTC. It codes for CASSLAPGSNYGYTF. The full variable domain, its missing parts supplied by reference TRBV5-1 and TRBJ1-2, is KAGVTQTPRYLIKTRGQQVTLSCSPISGHRSVSWYQQTPGQGLQFLFEYFSETQRNKGNFPGRFSGRQFSNSRSEMNVSTLELGDSALYLCASSLAPGSNYGYTFGSGTRLTVV.

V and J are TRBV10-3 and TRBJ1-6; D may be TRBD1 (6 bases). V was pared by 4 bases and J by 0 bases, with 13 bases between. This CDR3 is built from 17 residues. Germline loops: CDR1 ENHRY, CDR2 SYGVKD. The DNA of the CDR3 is TGTGCCATCAGTGTTGACAGGCAAAGCTCCTATAATTCACCCCTCCACTTT. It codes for CAISVDRQSSYNSPLHF.